This passage covers 7 T cell receptor beta chains from one sample sequenced in a study of T cell repertoires in cytomegalovirus infection. Their target antigens are unknown. MiXCR, run by TCRdb on the reads, gives a single entry per CDR3 protein. The top ten clones hold around 15% of a sample with approximately 910,000 distinct CDR3 sequences, approximately 31% of them seen once. Sequenced here: cultured CD8+ T cells from PBMCs, sampled from culture after CMV antigen stimulation. The receptor source for this set is a human donor in good health (CMV status not recorded). Some clones in this sample may be carry-over from other donors' samples.

The chain combines TRBV5-6 with TRBJ2-7; 12 nucleotides agree with TRBD1. V trimming: 4 bases; J trimming: 9 bases; junction bases outside the gene matches: 8. Germline V gene data show CDR1 as SGHDT and CDR2 as YYEEEE. The CDR3 has 14 residues. The CDR3 bases are TGTGCCAGCAGCACCGGGACAGGGGGCGATTTGCAGTACGTC. Encoded protein: CASSTGTGGDLQYV.

This clonotype has just a few counts. The chain carries TRBV7-9 and TRBJ2-2, with D unclear. Trimming took 1 base from V and 6 from J, leaving 12 bases between them. The CDR3 runs 15 residues. The germline gives CDR1 SEHNR, CDR2 FQNEAQ (reference sequence). This CDR3 is CASSLEHPGAGELFF. CDR3 DNA sequence: TGTGCCAGCAGCTTAGAACACCCTGGGGCCGGGGAGCTGTTTTTT.

The sample holds a few counts of this clonotype. The rearrangement links TRBV2 to TRBJ2-6, with D tentatively TRBD1 (5 bases). Germline CDR1 SNHLY, CDR2 FYNNEI. The length of the CDR3 is 15 residues. V was shortened by 4 bases and J by 1 base, with 8 bases between the two germline ends. In DNA form, the CDR3 reads TGTGCCAGCAGTGTCAGGGTTTCTGGGGCCAACGTCCTGACTTTC. The encoded protein is CASSVRVSGANVLTF.

This clonotype was counted many times. The V gene is TRBV7-2, the J gene TRBJ2-3; no clear D. The V and J ends lost 1 base and 3 bases respectively, with 8 bases between them. This CDR3 spans 14 amino acids. The germline gives CDR1 SGHTA, CDR2 FQGNSA. For the CDR3, the DNA is TGTGCCAGCAGCTTAGGGCTAGAAACAGATACGCAGTATTTT. Translation: CASSLGLETDTQYF.

The chain employs TRBV7-8 and TRBJ2-5; 14 nucleotides align to TRBD2. J gave up 2 bases and V 5 bases, and 10 bases lay outside the gene matches. The CDR3 runs to 18 residues. Germline V lookup: CDR1 SGHVS, CDR2 FQNEAQ. CDR3 loop: CASSPPPGLAGGQETQYF. For the CDR3, the DNA is TGTGCCAGCAGCCCCCCCCCCGGACTAGCGGGGGGACAAGAGACCCAGTACTTC. The complete variable domain, with remaining parts taken from reference TRBV7-8 and TRBJ2-5, reads GAGVSQSPRYKVAKRGQDVALRCDPISGHVSLFWYQQALGQGPEFLTYFQNEAQLDKSGLPSDRFFAERPEGSVSTLKIQRTQQEDSAVYLCASSPPPGLAGGQETQYFGPGTRLLVL.

This clonotype was seen a few times. The chain combines TRBV7-6 with TRBJ1-5; D perhaps matches TRBD1 (6 bases). There are 14 residues in the CDR3. Germline-derived CDR1 and CDR2 are SGHVS and FNYEAQ. Deletions cut 6 bases from V and 3 bases from J, with 12 bases between. In DNA form, the CDR3 reads TGTGCCAGCAGTCCCGGGGGCGACAATCAGCCCCAGCATTTT. This sequence encodes CASSPGGDNQPQHF.

This chain joins TRBV12-3 or TRBV12-4 and TRBJ2-3; unclear D gene. V dropped 2 bases and J dropped 9 bases, with 9 bases sitting between them. The CDR3 is made up of 12 amino acids. In DNA form, the CDR3 reads TGTGCCAGCAGTTTATGGGCGTCAACGCAGTATTTT. This encodes CASSLWASTQYF.